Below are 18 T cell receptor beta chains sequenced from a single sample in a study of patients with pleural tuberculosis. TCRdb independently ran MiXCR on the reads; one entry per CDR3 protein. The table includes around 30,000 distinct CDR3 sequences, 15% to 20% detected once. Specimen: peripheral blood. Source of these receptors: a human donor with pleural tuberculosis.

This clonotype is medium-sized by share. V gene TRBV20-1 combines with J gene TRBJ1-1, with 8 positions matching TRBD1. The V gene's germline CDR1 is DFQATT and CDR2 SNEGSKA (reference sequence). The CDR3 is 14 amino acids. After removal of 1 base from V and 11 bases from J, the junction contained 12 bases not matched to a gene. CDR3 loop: CSARVGTGTPRAFF. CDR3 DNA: TGCAGTGCTAGAGTAGGGACAGGCACGCCTCGCGCTTTCTTT.

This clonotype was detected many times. CDR3 loop: CASSSQADTQYF. CDR3 nucleotides: TGTGCCAGCAGTTCCCAAGCAGATACGCAGTATTTT. This chain joins TRBV6-1 and TRBJ2-3, with no clear D. Germline lookup yields CDR1 MNHNS and CDR2 SASEGT. This CDR3 is built from 12 residues. Trimming cost V 5 bases and J 4 bases, with 7 bases left between them.

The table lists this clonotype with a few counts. The CDR3 nucleotides are TGCAGTGCGGGCCGGGACAGGGAAAACATTCAGTACTTC. Protein sequence: CSAGRDRENIQYF. The V call is TRBV20-1, the J call TRBJ2-4, with 9 positions matching TRBD1. V dropped 6 bases and J dropped 5; count of bases not matched to a gene: 5. Germline V gene sequence: CDR1 DFQATT, CDR2 SNEGSKA (reference sequence). This CDR3 is built from 13 residues.

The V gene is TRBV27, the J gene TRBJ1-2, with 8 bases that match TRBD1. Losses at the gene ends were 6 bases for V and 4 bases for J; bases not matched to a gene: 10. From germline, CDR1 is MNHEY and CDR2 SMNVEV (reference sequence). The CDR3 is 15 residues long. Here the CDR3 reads CASRPRGQVVYGYTF. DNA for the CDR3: TGTGCCAGCAGACCTAGGGGACAGGTCGTCTATGGCTACACCTTC.

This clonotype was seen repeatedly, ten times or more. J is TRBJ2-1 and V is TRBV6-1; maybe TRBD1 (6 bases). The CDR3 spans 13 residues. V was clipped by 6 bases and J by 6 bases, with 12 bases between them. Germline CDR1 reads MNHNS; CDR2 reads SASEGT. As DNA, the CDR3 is TGTGCCAGCAGAGTCGGACAGATCAATGAGCAGTTCTTC. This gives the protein CASRVGQINEQFF.

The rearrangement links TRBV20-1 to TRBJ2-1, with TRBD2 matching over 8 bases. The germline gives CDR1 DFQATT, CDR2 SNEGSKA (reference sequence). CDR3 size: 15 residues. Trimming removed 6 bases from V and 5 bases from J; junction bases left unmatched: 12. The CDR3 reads CSASTDGLADNEQFF. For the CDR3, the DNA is TGCAGTGCCAGCACCGACGGACTAGCTGACAATGAGCAGTTCTTC.

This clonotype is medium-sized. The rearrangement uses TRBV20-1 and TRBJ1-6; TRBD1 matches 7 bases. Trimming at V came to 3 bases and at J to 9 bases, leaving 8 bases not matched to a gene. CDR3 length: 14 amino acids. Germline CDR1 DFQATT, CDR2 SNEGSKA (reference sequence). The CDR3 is CSARQGGYGSPLHF. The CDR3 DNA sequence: TGCAGTGCTAGGCAAGGGGGCTATGGTTCACCCCTCCACTTT.

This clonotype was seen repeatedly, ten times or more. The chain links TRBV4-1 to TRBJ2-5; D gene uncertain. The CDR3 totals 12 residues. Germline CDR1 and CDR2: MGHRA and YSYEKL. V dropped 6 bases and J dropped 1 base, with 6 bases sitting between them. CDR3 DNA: TGCGCCAGCAGAGGACCCCAAGAGACCCAGTACTTC. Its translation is CASRGPQETQYF.

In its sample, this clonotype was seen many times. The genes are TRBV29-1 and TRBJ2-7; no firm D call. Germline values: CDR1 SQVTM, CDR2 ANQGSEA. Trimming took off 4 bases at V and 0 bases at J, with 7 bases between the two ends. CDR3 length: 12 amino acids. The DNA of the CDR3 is TGCAGCGTTGGAGGCAGCTCCTACGAGCAGTACTTC. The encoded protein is CSVGGSSYEQYF.

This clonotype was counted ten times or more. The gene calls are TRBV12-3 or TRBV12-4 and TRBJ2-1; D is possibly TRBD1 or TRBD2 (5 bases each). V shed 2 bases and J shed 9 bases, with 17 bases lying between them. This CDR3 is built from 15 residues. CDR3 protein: CASSLSPGRPGEQFF. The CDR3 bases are TGTGCCAGCAGTTTATCTCCGGGACGACCGGGTGAGCAGTTCTTC.

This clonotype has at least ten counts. CDR3 amino acids: CASSRDRGLAEAFF. CDR3 bases: TGCGCCAGCAGCCGGGACAGGGGTTTAGCTGAAGCTTTCTTT. The chain recombines TRBV5-1 with TRBJ1-1; 10 positions agree with TRBD1. The length of the CDR3 is 14 residues. The junction had 6 bases not matched to a gene; V was cut back by 4 bases and J by 6 bases. Germline lookup yields CDR1 SGHRS and CDR2 YFSETQ.

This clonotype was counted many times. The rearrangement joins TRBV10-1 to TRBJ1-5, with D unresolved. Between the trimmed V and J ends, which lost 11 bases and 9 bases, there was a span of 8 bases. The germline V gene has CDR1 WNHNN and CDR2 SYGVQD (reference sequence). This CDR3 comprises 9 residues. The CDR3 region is CACPRPQHF. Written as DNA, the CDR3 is TGCGCCTGCCCGCGGCCCCAGCATTTT.

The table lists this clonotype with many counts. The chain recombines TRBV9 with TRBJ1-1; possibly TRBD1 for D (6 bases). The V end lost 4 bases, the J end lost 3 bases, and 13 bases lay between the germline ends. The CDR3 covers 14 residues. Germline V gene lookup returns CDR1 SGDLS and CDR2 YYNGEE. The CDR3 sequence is CASSNRDKDTEAFF. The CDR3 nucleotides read TGTGCCAGCAGCAACCGGGACAAGGACACTGAAGCTTTCTTT.

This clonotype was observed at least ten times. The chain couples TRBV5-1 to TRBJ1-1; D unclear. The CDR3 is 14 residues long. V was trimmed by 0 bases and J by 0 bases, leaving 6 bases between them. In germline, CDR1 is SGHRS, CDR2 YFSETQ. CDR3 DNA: TGCGCCAGCAGCTTGGCTCGGTTGAACACTGAAGCTTTCTTT. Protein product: CASSLARLNTEAFF.

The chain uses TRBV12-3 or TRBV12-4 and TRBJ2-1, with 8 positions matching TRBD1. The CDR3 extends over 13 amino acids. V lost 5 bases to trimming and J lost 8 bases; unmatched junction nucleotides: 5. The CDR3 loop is CASSHDRGHEQFF. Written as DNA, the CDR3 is TGTGCCAGCAGTCACGACAGGGGCCATGAGCAGTTCTTC.

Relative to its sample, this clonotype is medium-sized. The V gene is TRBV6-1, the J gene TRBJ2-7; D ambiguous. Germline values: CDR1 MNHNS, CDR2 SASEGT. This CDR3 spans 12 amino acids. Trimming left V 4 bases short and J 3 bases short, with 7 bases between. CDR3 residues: CASSGSYYEQYF. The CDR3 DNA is TGTGCCAGCAGTGGATCCTACTACGAGCAGTACTTC.

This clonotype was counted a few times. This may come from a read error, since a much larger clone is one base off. CDR3 in amino acids: CASSPQANSYGQYF. The CDR3 region has the DNA TGTGCCAGTAGTCCCCAGGCCAACTCCTACGGGCAGTACTTC. This chain links TRBV19 with TRBJ2-7; D unresolved. CDR1 is LNHDA and CDR2 is SQIVND in the germline V gene (reference sequence). The CDR3 totals 14 residues.

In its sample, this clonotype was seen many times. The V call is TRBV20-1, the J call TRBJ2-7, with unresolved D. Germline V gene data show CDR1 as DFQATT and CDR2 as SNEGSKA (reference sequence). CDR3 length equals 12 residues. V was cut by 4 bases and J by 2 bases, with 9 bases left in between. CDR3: CSAKPGAYEQYF. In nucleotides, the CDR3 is TGCAGTGCTAAACCGGGTGCCTACGAGCAGTACTTC.